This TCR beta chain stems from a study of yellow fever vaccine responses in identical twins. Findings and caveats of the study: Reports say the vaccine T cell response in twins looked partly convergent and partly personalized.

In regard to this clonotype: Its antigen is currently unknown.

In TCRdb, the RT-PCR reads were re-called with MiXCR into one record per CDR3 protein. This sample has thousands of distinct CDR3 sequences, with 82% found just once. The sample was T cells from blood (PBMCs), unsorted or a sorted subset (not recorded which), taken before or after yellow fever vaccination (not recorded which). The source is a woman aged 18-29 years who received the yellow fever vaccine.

In nucleotides, the CDR3 is TGTGCCAGCAGCCGGGGGGCTCAAGAGACCCAGTACTTC. Its translation: CASSRGAQETQYF. The V and J genes are TRBV7-7 and TRBJ2-5, with D perhaps TRBD2 (7 bases). Germline V lookup: CDR1 SSHAT, CDR2 FNYEAQ (reference sequence). V lost 5 bases, J lost 2 bases, and 9 bases lay in between. The CDR3 contains 13 residues.